This TCR beta chain stems from a study of T-cell reconstitution after alpha-beta-depleted transplantation in children. Preparation of the TCRbeta library involved a method that used unique molecular identifiers. TCRdb fed the PCR reads into MiXCR, producing one record per CDR3 protein. The sample holds fewer than 120,000 distinct CDR3 sequences, 10% to 13% seen once. Germline assignment: CDR1 SGHVS and CDR2 FQNEAQ. The CDR3 is made up of 15 amino acids. Unmatched junction bases numbered 3, after V lost 1 base and J lost 2 bases. The rearrangement links TRBV7-8 to TRBJ2-7, with TRBD1 matching over 9 bases. The material was PBMCs from the stem cell graft donor, obtained from the stem cell graft. The source is a human donor who donated a stem cell graft to a child with acute lymphoblastic leukemia. The CDR3 loop reads CASSLGTGATYEQYF. CDR3 bases: TGTGCCAGCAGCTTAGGGACAGGGGCTACCTACGAGCAGTACTTC.